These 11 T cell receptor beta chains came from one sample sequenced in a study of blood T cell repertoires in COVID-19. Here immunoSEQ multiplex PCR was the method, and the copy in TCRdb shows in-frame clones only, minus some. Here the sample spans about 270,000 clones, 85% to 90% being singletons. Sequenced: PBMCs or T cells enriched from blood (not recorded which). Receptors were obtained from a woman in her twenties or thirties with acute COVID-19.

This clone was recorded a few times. The CDR3 nucleotides are TGTGCCAGCAGCTTAGACGGACAGCGCACAGATACGCAGTATTTT. It yields the protein CASSLDGQRTDTQYF. V usage is TRBV11-2 and J usage is TRBJ2-3, with D possibly being TRBD1 (6 bases). The germline V and J ends were trimmed by 0 bases and 1 base, with 8 bases remaining between them. The V gene's germline CDR1 is SGHAT and CDR2 FQNNGV. The CDR3 is made up of 15 amino acids.

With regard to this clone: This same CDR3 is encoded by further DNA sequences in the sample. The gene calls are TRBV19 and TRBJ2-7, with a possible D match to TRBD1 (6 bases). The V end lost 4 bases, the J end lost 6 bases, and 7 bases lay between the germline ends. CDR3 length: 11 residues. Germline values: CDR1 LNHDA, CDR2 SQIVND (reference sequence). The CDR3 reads CASSRGPEQYF. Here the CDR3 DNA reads TGTGCCAGTAGTAGGGGGCCCGAGCAGTACTTC.

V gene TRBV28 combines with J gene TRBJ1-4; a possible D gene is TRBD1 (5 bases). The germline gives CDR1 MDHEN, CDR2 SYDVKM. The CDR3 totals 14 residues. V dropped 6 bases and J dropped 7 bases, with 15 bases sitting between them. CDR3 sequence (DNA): TGTGCCAGCAGCCCCTCGGGGGTCCTTGAAAAACTGTTTTTT. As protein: CASSPSGVLEKLFF.

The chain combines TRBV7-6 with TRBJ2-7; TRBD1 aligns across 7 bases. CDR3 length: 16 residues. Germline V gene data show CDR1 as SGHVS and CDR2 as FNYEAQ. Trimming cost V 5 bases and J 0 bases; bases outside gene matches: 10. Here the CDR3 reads CASSRPTGSLSYEQYF. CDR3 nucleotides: TGTGCCAGCAGCCGCCCGACAGGGAGCCTCTCCTACGAGCAGTACTTC.

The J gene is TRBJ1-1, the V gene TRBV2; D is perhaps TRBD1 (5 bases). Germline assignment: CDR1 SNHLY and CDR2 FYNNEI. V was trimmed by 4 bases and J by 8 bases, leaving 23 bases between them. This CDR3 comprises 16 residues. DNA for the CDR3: TGTGCCAGCAGTGTTGGTCGGGGGGGAGAGATCACCGAAGCTTTCTTT. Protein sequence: CASSVGRGGEITEAFF.

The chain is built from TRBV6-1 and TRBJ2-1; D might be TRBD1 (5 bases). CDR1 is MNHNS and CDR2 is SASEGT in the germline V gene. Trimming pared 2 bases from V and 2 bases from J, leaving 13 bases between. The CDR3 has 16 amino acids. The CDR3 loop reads CASSEQGLDAYNEQFF. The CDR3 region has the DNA TGTGCCAGCAGTGAACAGGGTCTGGACGCCTACAATGAGCAGTTCTTC.

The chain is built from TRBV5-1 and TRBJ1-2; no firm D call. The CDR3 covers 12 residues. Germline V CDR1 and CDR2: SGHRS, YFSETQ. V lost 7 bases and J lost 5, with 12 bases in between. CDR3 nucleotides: TGCGCCAGCGGAGATTCGGGGTATGGCTACACCTTC. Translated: CASGDSGYGYTF.

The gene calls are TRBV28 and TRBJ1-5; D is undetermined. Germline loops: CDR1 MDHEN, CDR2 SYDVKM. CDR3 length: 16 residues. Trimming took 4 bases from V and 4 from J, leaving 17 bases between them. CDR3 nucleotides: TGTGCCAGCAGTTCGGGGTCTTCGTTTCGTAATCAGCCCCAGCATTTT. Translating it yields CASSSGSSFRNQPQHF. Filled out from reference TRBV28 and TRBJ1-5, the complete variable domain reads DVKVTQSSRYLVKRTGEKVFLECVQDMDHENMFWYRQDPGLGLRLIYFSYDVKMKEKGDIPEGYSVSREKKERFSLILESASTNQTSMYLCASSSGSSFRNQPQHFGDGTRLSIL.

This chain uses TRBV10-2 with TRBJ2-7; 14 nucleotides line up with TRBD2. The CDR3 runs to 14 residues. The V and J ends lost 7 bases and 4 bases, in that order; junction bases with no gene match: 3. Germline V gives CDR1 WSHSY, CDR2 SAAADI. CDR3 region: CASIGTSGSYEQYF. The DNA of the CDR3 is TGCGCCAGCATTGGGACTAGCGGGAGTTACGAGCAGTACTTC.

The CDR3 DNA reads as TGTGCCAGCAGTGGAGGCGATTACAATGAGCAGTTCTTC. Translation gives CASSGGDYNEQFF. V gene TRBV2 combines with J gene TRBJ2-1; D not resolved. The length of the CDR3 is 13 residues. V lost 4 bases and J lost 4, with 8 bases in between. Germline assignment: CDR1 SNHLY and CDR2 FYNNEI.

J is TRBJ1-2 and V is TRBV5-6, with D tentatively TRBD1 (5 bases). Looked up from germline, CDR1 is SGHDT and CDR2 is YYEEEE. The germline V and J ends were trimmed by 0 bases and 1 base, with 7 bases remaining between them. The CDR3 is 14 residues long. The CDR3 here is CASSLGQLNYGYTF. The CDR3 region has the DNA TGTGCCAGCAGCTTGGGACAGCTTAACTATGGCTACACCTTC.